The 7 T cell receptor beta chains below were found in one sample sequenced in a study of T cells after yellow fever vaccination. TCRdb reprocessed the 5' RACE reads via MiXCR and lists one record per CDR3 protein. The sample consists of approximately 350,000 distinct CDR3 sequences, 11% of them appearing once. The starting material was PBMCs, obtained on the day of the first yellow fever vaccination. Receptors originate from a man younger than 35 who received the YFV17D yellow fever vaccine.

This clonotype was seen more than once but under ten times. This rearrangement joins TRBV6-2 or TRBV6-3 to TRBJ2-3, with D perhaps matching TRBD2 (6 bases). Germline assignment: CDR1 MNHEY and CDR2 SVGEGT. The CDR3 spans 14 residues. V lost 6 bases and J lost 4, with 14 bases in between. The CDR3 here is CASRVGGLSDTQYF. CDR3 nucleotides: TGTGCCAGCAGGGTTGGGGGACTGTCAGATACGCAGTATTTT.

This clonotype was found a few times. The chain uses TRBV5-1 and TRBJ1-2, with 7 nucleotides matching TRBD1. The V gene end was trimmed by 0 bases and the J gene end by 6 bases; junction bases not matched to a gene: 5. The germline V gene encodes CDR1 SGHRS and CDR2 YFSETQ. The CDR3 spans 14 residues. CDR3 sequence reads: CASSLADRVNGYTF. The CDR3 DNA reads as TGCGCCAGCAGCTTGGCCGACAGGGTGAATGGCTACACCTTC.

The table lists this clonotype with many counts. The CDR3 DNA sequence: TGTGCCAGCAGCTTGATGACAGTGACCTACGAGCAGTACTTC. Translation gives CASSLMTVTYEQYF. This chain links TRBV7-9 with TRBJ2-7; D possibly corresponds to TRBD1 (5 bases). Trimming cost V 3 bases and J 2 bases, with 11 bases left between them. The CDR3 consists of 14 residues. Germline V gene data show CDR1 as SEHNR and CDR2 as FQNEAQ (reference sequence).

A few counts support this clonotype. The CDR3 sequence is CASSFRLAGVTQYF. CDR3 DNA: TGTGCCAGCAGCTTTCGACTAGCGGGGGTTACGCAGTATTTT. The chain has TRBV7-2 and TRBJ2-3; TRBD2 agrees at 12 bases. This CDR3 has 14 residues. Losses at the gene ends were 3 bases for V and 8 bases for J; bases not matched to a gene: 3. The germline V gene encodes CDR1 SGHTA and CDR2 FQGNSA.

This clonotype occurred a few times. The chain combines TRBV20-1 with TRBJ2-7, with D possibly matching TRBD2 (7 bases). The CDR3 has 15 amino acids. The ends were cut back, 5 bases at V and 3 bases at J, with 20 bases in the middle. Germline V CDR1 and CDR2: DFQATT, SNEGSKA (reference sequence). CDR3 nucleotide sequence: TGCAGTGCTCCACACAGGGTTGGGGGGGACTACGAGCAGTACTTC. This codes for CSAPHRVGGDYEQYF.

The chain combines TRBV7-6 with TRBJ2-3, with 8 bases matching TRBD1. The V segment lost 5 bases and the J segment 5 bases; nucleotides outside the gene matches: 12. This CDR3 is 16 amino acids long. Germline lookup yields CDR1 SGHVS and CDR2 FNYEAQ. CDR3 sequence reads: CASSPQGGQGVDTQYF. CDR3 coding DNA: TGTGCCAGCAGCCCCCAAGGCGGACAGGGAGTAGATACGCAGTATTTT. The whole variable domain, filled in from reference TRBV7-6 and TRBJ2-3, reads GAGVSQSPRYKVTKRGQDVALRCDPISGHVSLYWYRQALGQGPEFLTYFNYEAQQDKSGLPNDRFSAERPEGSISTLTIQRTEQRDSAMYRCASSPQGGQGVDTQYFGPGTRLTVL.

This clonotype has just a few counts. The J gene is TRBJ1-5, the V gene TRBV4-2; tentative D call: TRBD1 (6 bases). The CDR3 sequence is 15 residues long. In germline, CDR1 is LGHNA, CDR2 YNFKEQ. The V and J ends lost 1 base and 7 bases respectively, with 14 bases between them. Here the CDR3 reads CASSQGGGAGQPQHF. In DNA, the CDR3 is TGTGCCAGCAGCCAAGGCGGGGGGGCCGGGCAGCCCCAGCATTTT.